The present TCR beta chain was sequenced within a study of cytomegalovirus exposure and HLA in healthy donors. V was pared by 0 bases and J by 8 bases, with 8 bases between. This CDR3 is built from 12 residues. Germline values: CDR1 SGHRS, CDR2 YFSETQ. PCR used 60 Vbeta primers and 13 Jbeta primers. The assay was immunoSEQ multiplex PCR, and TCRdb's table has in-frame clones only and misses some. The table records 150,000 to 200,000 clones, more than 70% of them present only once. This clonotype was sampled from a male donor in good health and CMV-seropositive. The J gene is TRBJ1-2, the V gene TRBV5-1, with unresolved D. Material for sequencing was PBMCs. CDR3 nucleotide sequence: TGCGCCAGCAGCTTGGTCGGGGAAGGCTACACCTTC. Its translation is CASSLVGEGYTF.